This T cell receptor beta chain was sequenced for a study of PD-1 blockade in classical Hodgkin lymphoma. Time point defined: cycle 4 day 1 (C4D1), after around six weeks of nivolumab. Every patient experienced relapse after autologous stem cell transplantation, and brentuximab vedotin exposure varied. With regard to this clone: Its cognate antigen is unknown.

Measured with immunoSEQ multiplex PCR; TCRdb has only the in-frame clones, and not every one. The table shows about 30,000 clones, with around 79% occurring only once. Overall study findings and caveats: Exclusion was the outcome for patients who began nivolumab under 1 year after ASCT. TCR diversity rose significantly by C4D1 in CD4+ but not CD8+ cells. When set against healthy donors, newly diagnosed patients were reported to show lower baseline TCR diversity.

Looked up from germline, CDR1 is MNHEY and CDR2 is SMNVEV (reference sequence). The CDR3 runs 17 residues. Trimming removed 4 bases from V and 0 bases from J, with 17 bases in between. The chain carries TRBV27 and TRBJ2-3; tentatively, D is TRBD2 (7 bases). The sample here was peripheral blood mononuclear cells (PBMCs), taken before the fourth cycle of nivolumab. This receptor was obtained from a human donor with classical Hodgkin lymphoma. Written as DNA, the CDR3 is TGTGCCAGCAGTTGGGGGGGCGTGCGGACTAGCACAGATACGCAGTATTTT. Translating it yields CASSWGGVRTSTDTQYF.